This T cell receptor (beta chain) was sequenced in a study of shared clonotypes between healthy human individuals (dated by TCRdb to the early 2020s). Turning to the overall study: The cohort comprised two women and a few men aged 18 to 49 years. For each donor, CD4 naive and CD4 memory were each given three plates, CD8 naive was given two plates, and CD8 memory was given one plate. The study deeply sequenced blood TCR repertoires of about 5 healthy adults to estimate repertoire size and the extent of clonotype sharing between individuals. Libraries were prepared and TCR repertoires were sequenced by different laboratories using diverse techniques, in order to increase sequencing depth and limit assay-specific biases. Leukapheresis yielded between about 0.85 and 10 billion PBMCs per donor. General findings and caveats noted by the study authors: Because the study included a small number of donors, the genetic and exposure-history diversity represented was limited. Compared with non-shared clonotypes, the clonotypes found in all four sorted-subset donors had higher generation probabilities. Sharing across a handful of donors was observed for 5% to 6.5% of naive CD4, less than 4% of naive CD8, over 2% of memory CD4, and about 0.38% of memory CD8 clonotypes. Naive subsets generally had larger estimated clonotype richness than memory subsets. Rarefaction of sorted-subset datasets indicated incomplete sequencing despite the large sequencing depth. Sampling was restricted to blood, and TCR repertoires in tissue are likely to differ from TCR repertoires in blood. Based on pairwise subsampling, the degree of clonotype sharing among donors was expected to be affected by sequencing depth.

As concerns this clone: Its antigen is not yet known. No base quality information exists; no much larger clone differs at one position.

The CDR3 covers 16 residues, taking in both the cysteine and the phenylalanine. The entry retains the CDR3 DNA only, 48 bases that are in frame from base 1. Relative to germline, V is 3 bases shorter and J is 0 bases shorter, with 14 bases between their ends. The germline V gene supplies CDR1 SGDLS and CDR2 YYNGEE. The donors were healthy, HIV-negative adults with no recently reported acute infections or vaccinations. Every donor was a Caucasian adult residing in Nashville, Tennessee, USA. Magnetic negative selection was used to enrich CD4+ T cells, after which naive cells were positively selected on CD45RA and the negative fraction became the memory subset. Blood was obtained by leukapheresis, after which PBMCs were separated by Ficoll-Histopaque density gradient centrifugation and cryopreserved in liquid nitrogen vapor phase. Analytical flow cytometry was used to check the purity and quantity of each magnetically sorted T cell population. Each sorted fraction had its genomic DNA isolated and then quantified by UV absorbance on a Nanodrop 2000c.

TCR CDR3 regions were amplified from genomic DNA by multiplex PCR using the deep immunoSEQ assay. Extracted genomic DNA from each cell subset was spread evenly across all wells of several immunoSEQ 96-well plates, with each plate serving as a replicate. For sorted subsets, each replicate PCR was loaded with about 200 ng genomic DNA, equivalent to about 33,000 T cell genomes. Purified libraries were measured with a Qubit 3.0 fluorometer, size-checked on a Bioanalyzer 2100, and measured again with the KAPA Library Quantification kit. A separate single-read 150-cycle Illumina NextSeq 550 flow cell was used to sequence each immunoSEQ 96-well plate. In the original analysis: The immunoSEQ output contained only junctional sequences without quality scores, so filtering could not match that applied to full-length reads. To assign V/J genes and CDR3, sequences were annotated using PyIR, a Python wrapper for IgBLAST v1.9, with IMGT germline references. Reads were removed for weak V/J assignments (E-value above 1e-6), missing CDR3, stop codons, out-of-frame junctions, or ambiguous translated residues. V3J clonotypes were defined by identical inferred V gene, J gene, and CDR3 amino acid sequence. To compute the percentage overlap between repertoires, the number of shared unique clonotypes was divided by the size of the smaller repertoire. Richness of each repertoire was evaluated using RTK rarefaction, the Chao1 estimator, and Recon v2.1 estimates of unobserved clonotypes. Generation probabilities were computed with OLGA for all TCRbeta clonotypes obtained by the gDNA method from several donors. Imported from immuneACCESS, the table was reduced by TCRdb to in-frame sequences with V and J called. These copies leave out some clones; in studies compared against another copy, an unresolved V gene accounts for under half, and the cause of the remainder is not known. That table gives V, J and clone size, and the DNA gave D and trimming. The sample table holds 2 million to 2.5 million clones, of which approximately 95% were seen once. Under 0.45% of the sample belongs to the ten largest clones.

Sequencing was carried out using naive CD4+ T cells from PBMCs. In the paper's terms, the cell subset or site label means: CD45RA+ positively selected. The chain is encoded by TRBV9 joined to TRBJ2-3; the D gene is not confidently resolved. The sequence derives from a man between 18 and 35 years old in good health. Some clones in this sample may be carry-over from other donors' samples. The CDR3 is CASSATGRFSTDTQYF. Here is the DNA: TGTGCCAGCAGCGCAACCGGACGGTTTAGCACAGATACGCAGTATTTT.